The entry that follows covers one T cell receptor beta chain sequence. Antigen unknown. Clones were read by immunoSEQ multiplex PCR, and TCRdb kept only the in-frame ones, dropping some. The top ten hold about 1.5% of the sample, which has 150,000 or so clones, roughly nine tenths seen once. This sample is part of a study of T cell responses to AZD1222 COVID-19 vaccine. Study-wide results and limits: Spike regions recognized by vaccine-associated CD4 TCRs spanned the protein, led by 160-218 and 743-854. Donors skewed white British and female; clonal diversity was possibly underestimated.

Between the trimmed V and J ends, which lost 2 bases and 6 bases, there was a span of 8 bases. CDR1 and CDR2 (germline): SGHDT, YYEEEE. This CDR3 spans 12 amino acids. The source of this sequence is an adult in good health. Sequenced material: peripheral blood, taken on day 0 of AZD1222 vaccination. The chain combines TRBV5-6 with TRBJ1-2; the D is unclear. CDR3 nucleotide sequence: TGTGCCAGCAGCTTCTTGGAGGATGGCTACACCTTC. Its protein is CASSFLEDGYTF. Supplemented by reference TRBV5-6 and TRBJ1-2, the full variable domain reads DAGVTQSPTHLIKTRGQQVTLRCSPKSGHDTVSWYQQALGQGPQFIFQYYEEEERQRGNFPDRFSGHQFPNYSSELNVNALLLGDSALYLCASSFLEDGYTFGSGTRLTVV.